This T cell receptor beta chain came from a study of blood T cell repertoires in COVID-19. Study-wide context: COVID-19 samples collected from the United States, Italy and Spain covered acute and convalescent phases. PBMCs, B-cell-depleted T cells, or T cells were the source of the cDNA or gDNA that made up the material.

Repertoires were generated with immunoSEQ multiplex PCR, while TCRdb's copy carries only in-frame clones and drops some. Of 250,000 to 300,000 clones in the sample, roughly 79% were seen once. The length of the CDR3 is 16 residues. Germline lookup yields CDR1 SGHNT and CDR2 YENEEA. V was clipped by 5 bases and J by 3 bases, with 19 bases between them. The sequencing input was peripheral blood. The J gene is TRBJ1-1, the V gene TRBV11-3; tentatively, D is TRBD1 (6 bases). The source is a woman aged 60 to 75 with active or convalescent COVID-19. CDR3 in amino acids: CASSRGTQGRDTEAFF. CDR3 DNA sequence: TGTGCCAGCAGCCGCGGAACCCAGGGGAGAGACACTGAAGCTTTCTTT.